This T cell receptor (beta chain) comes out of a study of T cells in Graves' hyperthyroidism and ophthalmopathy. Study-wide results and limits: Within blood appeared most thyroid clonotypes that had expanded above 0.001.

Germline V gives CDR1 LGHDT, CDR2 YNNKEL (reference sequence). The germline V and J ends were trimmed by 2 bases and 2 bases, with 12 bases remaining between them. There are 15 residues in the CDR3. In its sample, this clonotype was seen once. Its specificity is not known. Source material for PBMCs was about 10 ml fresh peripheral blood. RNA transcripts were the template for amplifying TCR beta CDR3 regions. The primer set for the first-round RT-PCR of the TCR CDR3 was HTBI. TCRdb re-derived calls from the multiplex PCR reads in MiXCR, one entry per CDR3 protein. The table lists approximately 400,000 distinct CDR3 sequences, approximately 25% of them singletons, with around 70% in the top ten.

The source of this sequence is a man aged 50 to 59 with Graves' hyperthyroidism. J is TRBJ1-2 and V is TRBV3-1; tentatively, D is TRBD1 (5 bases). The sequenced sample was blood. Here the CDR3 DNA reads TGTGCCAGCAGCCAATGGGGGGAGGAAAACTATGGCTACACCTTC. Encoded protein: CASSQWGEENYGYTF. The entire variable domain, with the rest obtained from reference TRBV3-1 and TRBJ1-2, is as follows: DTAVSQTPKYLVTQMGNDKSIKCEQNLGHDTMYWYKQDSKKFLKIMFSYNNKELIINETVPNRFSPKSPDKAHLNLHINSLELGDSAVYFCASSQWGEENYGYTFGSGTRLTVV.